Each of the 17 T cell receptor beta chains below was sequenced from the same sample in a study of shared T cell receptors in the human thymus. Data came from immunoSEQ multiplex PCR; TCRdb stores just in-frame clones and leaves some out. The profile shows about 400,000 clones, just under 95% of them singletons. The specimen sequenced was thymocytes. These TCRs come from a human donor.

This CDR3 reads CASSESPGHRLYEQYF. CDR3 nucleotide sequence: TGCGCCAGCAGTGAGTCTCCGGGACACCGCCTCTACGAGCAGTACTTC. The chain employs TRBV10-2 and TRBJ2-7, with D possibly being TRBD1 (6 bases). Trimming took 0 bases from V and 3 from J, leaving 15 bases between them. CDR3 length: 16 residues. Germline CDR1 WSHSY, CDR2 SAAADI.

The gene calls are TRBV11-2 and TRBJ2-7, with 7 positions matching TRBD2. V lost 5 bases, J lost 0 bases, and 4 bases stayed unmatched. Germline V gene sequence: CDR1 SGHAT, CDR2 FQNNGV. The CDR3 covers 14 residues. In nucleotides, the CDR3 is TGTGCCAGCAGCCTGGGGGGGAGCTCCTACGAGCAGTACTTC. It translates to CASSLGGSSYEQYF. The variable domain in full, with the rest retrieved from reference TRBV11-2 and TRBJ2-7, is EAGVAQSPRYKIIEKRQSVAFWCNPISGHATLYWYQQILGQGPKLLIQFQNNGVVDDSQLPKDRFSAERLKGVDSTLKIQPAKLEDSAVYLCASSLGGSSYEQYFGPGTRLTVT.

The chain carries TRBV27 and TRBJ2-7; possible D gene TRBD1, 6 bases. Trimming took off 2 bases at V and 3 bases at J, with 8 bases between the two ends. The CDR3 covers 13 residues. Germline V gene lookup returns CDR1 MNHEY and CDR2 SMNVEV (reference sequence). The DNA of the CDR3 is TGTGCCAGCAGTTTAGGGGGACACTACGAGCAGTACTTC. It is translated as CASSLGGHYEQYF.

This chain links TRBV27 with TRBJ2-7, with D tentatively TRBD2 (6 bases). In germline, CDR1 is MNHEY, CDR2 SMNVEV (reference sequence). This CDR3 is built from 16 residues. V lost 4 bases and J lost 3, with 19 bases in between. CDR3 DNA sequence: TGTGCCAGCAGTTCACCCCCTGGGCGGGGCCACTACGAGCAGTACTTC. Translation gives CASSSPPGRGHYEQYF.

This chain connects TRBV4-1 to TRBJ2-3; TRBD1 or TRBD2 may be the D gene (5 bases each). The CDR3 totals 16 residues. Trimming took 10 bases from V and 0 from J, leaving 20 bases between them. Germline assignment: CDR1 MGHRA and CDR2 YSYEKL. CDR3 nucleotide sequence: TGCGCCACCAGAGGGGTTGGTGGCGGGAGCACAGATACGCAGTATTTT. It yields the protein CATRGVGGGSTDTQYF.

The CDR3 reads CAWSERERAWEQYF. CDR3 DNA sequence: TGTGCCTGGAGTGAACGGGAAAGGGCTTGGGAGCAGTACTTC. The rearrangement links TRBV30 to TRBJ2-7, with D possibly matching TRBD2 (5 bases). There are 14 residues in the CDR3. The germline V gene has CDR1 GTSNPN and CDR2 SVGIG (reference sequence). Trimming cost V 1 base and J 7 bases, with 17 bases left between them. Combining the CDR3 with reference TRBV30 and TRBJ2-7 gives the whole variable domain SQTIHQWPATLVQPVGSPLSLECTVEGTSNPNLYWYRQAAGRGLQLLFYSVGIGQISSEVPQNLSASRPQDRQFILSSKKLLLSDSGFYLCAWSERERAWEQYFGPGTRLTVT.

J is TRBJ2-1 and V is TRBV15; D perhaps matches TRBD2 (5 bases). With 0 bases removed from V and 8 bases from J, the gap between germline ends came to 14 bases. This CDR3 is built from 15 residues. Per the germline V gene, CDR1 is LNHNV and CDR2 is YYDKDF (reference sequence). The CDR3 coding sequence is TGTGCCACCAGCAGAGATCTCGGGATCCACGATGAGCAGTTCTTC. Translating gives CATSRDLGIHDEQFF.

The V and J genes are TRBV9 and TRBJ2-1, with TRBD2 as a possible D gene (6 bases). Germline V gene lookup returns CDR1 SGDLS and CDR2 YYNGEE. The germline V and J ends were trimmed by 0 bases and 5 bases, with 18 bases remaining between them. The CDR3 totals 17 residues. CDR3 sequence reads: CASSVVCGRGWDNEQFF. CDR3 nucleotide sequence: TGTGCCAGCAGCGTAGTCTGTGGGCGGGGTTGGGACAATGAGCAGTTCTTC.

The rearrangement uses TRBV29-1 and TRBJ2-1, with 15 bases matching TRBD2. This CDR3 comprises 16 residues. Germline CDR1 reads SQVTM; CDR2 reads ANQGSEA. With 3 bases clipped from V and 6 bases from J, the junction kept 6 bases outside the gene matches. The DNA of the CDR3 is TGCAGCGTTGAGTCCGGGACTAGCGGGAGGACCAATGAGCAGTTCTTC. This encodes CSVESGTSGRTNEQFF.

The chain carries TRBV25-1 and TRBJ2-7; D remains ambiguous. Germline CDR1 is MGHDK and CDR2 is SYGVNS. V lost 1 base to trimming and J lost 1 base, with 14 bases between them. This CDR3 has 16 residues. CDR3: CASSESNKWGSYEQYF. The CDR3 DNA reads as TGTGCCAGCAGTGAATCCAATAAGTGGGGTTCCTACGAGCAGTACTTC.

The chain combines TRBV5-4 with TRBJ2-7; no definite D call. CDR3 size: 13 residues. The V end was cut by 3 bases, the J end by 2 bases, with 9 bases between. Germline V gene sequence: CDR1 SGHNT, CDR2 YYREEE (reference sequence). CDR3 nucleotide sequence: TGTGCCAGCAGCTCCAATGAGCCCTACGAGCAGTACTTC. Translating it yields CASSSNEPYEQYF.

This chain links TRBV30 with TRBJ1-1, with TRBD1 as a possible D gene (5 bases). Germline CDR1 is GTSNPN and CDR2 is SVGIG (reference sequence). The CDR3 has 15 amino acids. V was cut by 4 bases and J by 4 bases, with 19 bases left in between. CDR3 sequence: CAWIPTLGVFTEAFF. CDR3 coding DNA: TGTGCCTGGATCCCGACCCTGGGGGTGTTCACTGAAGCTTTCTTT.

This chain joins TRBV4-1 and TRBJ2-7; D gene ambiguous. The CDR3 runs 14 residues. The ends were cut back, 1 base at V and 5 bases at J, with 12 bases in the middle. The germline V gene encodes CDR1 MGHRA and CDR2 YSYEKL. The CDR3 nucleotides read TGCGCCAGCAGCCAAGCCGACCTAGACCACGAGCAGTACTTC. Its translation is CASSQADLDHEQYF.

The rearrangement joins TRBV27 to TRBJ1-1, with D perhaps TRBD1 (5 bases). Trimming removed 6 bases at V and 4 bases at J, with 15 bases between. Germline-derived CDR1 and CDR2 are MNHEY and SMNVEV (reference sequence). CDR3 length: 14 residues. Here the CDR3 reads CASRDKKGFTEAFF. CDR3 sequence (DNA): TGTGCCAGCAGAGATAAAAAGGGGTTCACTGAAGCTTTCTTT.

The rearrangement links TRBV2 to TRBJ1-1, with D possibly being TRBD1 (5 bases). Trimming removed 7 bases from V and 1 base from J, with 25 bases in between. Germline-derived CDR1 and CDR2 are SNHLY and FYNNEI. This CDR3 comprises 18 residues. This CDR3 is CASKRGTLGHPQNTEAFF. The DNA for the CDR3 is TGTGCCAGCAAACGTGGTACATTAGGACACCCCCAGAACACTGAAGCTTTCTTT.

This clone has only one observation. The gene calls are TRBV5-6 and TRBJ1-1; tentative D call: TRBD1 (5 bases). The V end was cut by 5 bases, the J end by 5 bases, with 13 bases between. This CDR3 has 13 amino acids. Germline lookup yields CDR1 SGHDT and CDR2 YYEEEE. The CDR3 region is CASSRDPGTEAFF. Written as DNA, the CDR3 is TGTGCCAGCAGTCGGGACCCAGGGACTGAAGCTTTCTTT.

The genes are TRBV30 and TRBJ2-7, with D perhaps TRBD2 (5 bases). There are 15 residues in the CDR3. The germline V gene encodes CDR1 GTSNPN and CDR2 SVGIG (reference sequence). Trimming removed 2 bases from V and 2 bases from J, with 16 bases in between. The CDR3: CAWSIGLRRTYEQYF. DNA for the CDR3: TGTGCCTGGAGTATAGGACTCAGGCGAACCTACGAGCAGTACTTC.